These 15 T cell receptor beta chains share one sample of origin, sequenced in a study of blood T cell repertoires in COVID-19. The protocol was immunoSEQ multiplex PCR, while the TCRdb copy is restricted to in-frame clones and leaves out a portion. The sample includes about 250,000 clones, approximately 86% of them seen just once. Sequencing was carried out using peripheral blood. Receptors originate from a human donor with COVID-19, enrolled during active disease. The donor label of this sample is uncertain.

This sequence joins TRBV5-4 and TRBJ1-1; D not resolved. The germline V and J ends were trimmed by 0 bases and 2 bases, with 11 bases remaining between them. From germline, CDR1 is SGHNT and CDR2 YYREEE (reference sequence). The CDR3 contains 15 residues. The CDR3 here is CASSLVRSGNTEAFF. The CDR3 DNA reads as TGTGCCAGCAGCTTGGTTCGATCCGGTAACACTGAAGCTTTCTTT.

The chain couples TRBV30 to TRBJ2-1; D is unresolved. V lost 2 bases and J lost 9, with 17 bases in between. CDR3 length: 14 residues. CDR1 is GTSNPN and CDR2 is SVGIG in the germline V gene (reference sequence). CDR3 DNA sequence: TGTGCCTGGAGTCTTCAGGTCTATTCGTCTGAGCAGTTCTTC. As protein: CAWSLQVYSSEQFF. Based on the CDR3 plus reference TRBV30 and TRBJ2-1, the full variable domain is SQTIHQWPATLVQPVGSPLSLECTVEGTSNPNLYWYRQAAGRGLQLLFYSVGIGQISSEVPQNLSASRPQDRQFILSSKKLLLSDSGFYLCAWSLQVYSSEQFFGPGTRLTVL.

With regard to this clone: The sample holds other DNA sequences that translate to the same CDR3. CDR3 nucleotide sequence: TGTGCCAGCAGTTATACGGGGTCCTACGAGCAGTACTTC. The encoded protein is CASSYTGSYEQYF. The genes are TRBV6-6 and TRBJ2-7; a weak D match, TRBD2 (5 bases). CDR1 and CDR2 from the germline V gene are MNHNY and SVGAGI (reference sequence). V was clipped by 3 bases and J by 1 base, with 7 bases between them. The CDR3 extends over 13 amino acids.

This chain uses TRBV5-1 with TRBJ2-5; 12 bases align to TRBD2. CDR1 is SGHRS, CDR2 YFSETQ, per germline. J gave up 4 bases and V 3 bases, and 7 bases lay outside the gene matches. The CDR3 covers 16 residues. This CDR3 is CASSSPLAGGRETQYF. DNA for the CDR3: TGCGCCAGCAGCTCCCCCCTAGCGGGAGGGCGAGAGACCCAGTACTTC.

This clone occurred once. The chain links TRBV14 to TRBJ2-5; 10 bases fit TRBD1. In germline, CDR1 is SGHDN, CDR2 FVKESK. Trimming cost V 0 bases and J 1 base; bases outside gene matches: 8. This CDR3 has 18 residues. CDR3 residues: CASSQDKRTGGIQETQYF. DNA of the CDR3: TGTGCCAGCAGCCAAGATAAAAGGACAGGGGGAATCCAAGAGACCCAGTACTTC.

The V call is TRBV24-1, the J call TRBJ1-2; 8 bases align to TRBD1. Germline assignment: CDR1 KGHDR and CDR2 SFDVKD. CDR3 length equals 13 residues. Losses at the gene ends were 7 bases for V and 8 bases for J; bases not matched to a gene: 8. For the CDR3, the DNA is TGTGCCACCAGCAGGACAGGGCAGCACGGCTACACCTTC. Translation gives CATSRTGQHGYTF.

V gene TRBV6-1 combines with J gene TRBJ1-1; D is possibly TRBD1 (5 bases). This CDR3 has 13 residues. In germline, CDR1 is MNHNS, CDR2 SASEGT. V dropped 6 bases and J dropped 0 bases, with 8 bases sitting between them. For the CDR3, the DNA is TGTGCCAGCAGAGAGACAGTGAACACTGAAGCTTTCTTT. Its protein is CASRETVNTEAFF.

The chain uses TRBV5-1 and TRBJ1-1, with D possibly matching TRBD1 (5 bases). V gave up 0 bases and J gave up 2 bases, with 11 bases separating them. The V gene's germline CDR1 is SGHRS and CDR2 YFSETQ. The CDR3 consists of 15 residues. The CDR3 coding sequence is TGCGCCAGCAGCTTGGTCGGGGGGAGAAACACTGAAGCTTTCTTT. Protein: CASSLVGGRNTEAFF.

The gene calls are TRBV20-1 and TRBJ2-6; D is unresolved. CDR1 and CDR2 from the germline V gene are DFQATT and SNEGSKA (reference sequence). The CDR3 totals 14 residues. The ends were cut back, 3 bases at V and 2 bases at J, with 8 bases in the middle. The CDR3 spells CSASLATGANVLTF. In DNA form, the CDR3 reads TGCAGTGCTAGTCTGGCAACTGGGGCCAACGTCCTGACTTTC.

The CDR3 region is CASSPDRNQYF. The CDR3 region has the DNA TGTGCCAGCAGTCCCGACAGGAACCAGTACTTC. V and J are TRBV6-5 and TRBJ2-7, with D possibly matching TRBD1 (6 bases). The CDR3 spans 11 residues. Per germline, CDR1 MNHEY and CDR2 SVGAGI. V lost 5 bases, J lost 10 bases, and 12 bases lay in between.

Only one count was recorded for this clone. CDR3 residues: CASSFPGGTEAFF. The CDR3 nucleotides are TGTGCCAGCAGTTTCCCAGGGGGCACTGAAGCTTTCTTT. The rearrangement links TRBV27 to TRBJ1-1; TRBD1 matches 7 bases. The CDR3 runs to 13 residues. Germline V lookup: CDR1 MNHEY, CDR2 SMNVEV (reference sequence). After removal of 3 bases from V and 4 bases from J, the junction contained 2 bases not matched to a gene.

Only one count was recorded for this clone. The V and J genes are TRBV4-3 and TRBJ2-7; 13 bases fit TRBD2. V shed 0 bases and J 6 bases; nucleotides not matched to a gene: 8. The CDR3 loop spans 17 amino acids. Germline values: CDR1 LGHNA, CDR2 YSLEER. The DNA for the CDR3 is TGCGCCAGCAGCCAAGACCCTTGGACTAGCGGGAGAGGCGAGCAGTACTTC. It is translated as CASSQDPWTSGRGEQYF.

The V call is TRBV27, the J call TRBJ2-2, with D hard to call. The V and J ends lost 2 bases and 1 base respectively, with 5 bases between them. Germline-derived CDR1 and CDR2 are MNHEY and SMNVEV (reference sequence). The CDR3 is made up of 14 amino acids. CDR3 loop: CASSLGRNTGELFF. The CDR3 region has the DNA TGTGCCAGCAGTTTAGGGCGGAACACCGGGGAGCTGTTTTTT.

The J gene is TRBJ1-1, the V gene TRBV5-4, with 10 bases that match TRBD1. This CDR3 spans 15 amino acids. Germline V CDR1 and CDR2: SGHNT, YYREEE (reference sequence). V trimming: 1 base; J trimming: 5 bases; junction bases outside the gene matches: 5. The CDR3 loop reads CASSLRRTGGTEAFF. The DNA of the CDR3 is TGTGCCAGCAGCTTGCGGAGGACAGGGGGGACTGAAGCTTTCTTT.

CDR3 DNA: TGTGCCAGCAGCGGCGAGGGGGCGGGAGGGTACGAGCAGTACTTC. This gives the protein CASSGEGAGGYEQYF. The V call is TRBV9, the J call TRBJ2-7; 9 bases are shared with TRBD2. This CDR3 spans 15 amino acids. Germline V gene lookup returns CDR1 SGDLS and CDR2 YYNGEE. V gave up 3 bases and J gave up 4 bases; unmatched junction bases: 8.